The next 6 T cell receptor beta chains were all read from a single sample in a study of spatial heterogeneity in lung cancer. Each CDR3 protein gets one entry after TCRdb re-called the 5' RACE reads with MiXCR. The profile shows roughly 120,000 distinct CDR3 sequences, 9.5% to 15% of them singletons. Time point given: blood at routine non-recurrence follow-up after resection. Extraction of whole RNA from tumor, nontumor lung or frozen PBMC preceded unsorted sequencing. Material: PBMCs, obtained at follow-up. These receptor sequences come from a male donor with early-stage non-small cell lung cancer.

This clonotype has more than one count but fewer than ten. For the CDR3, the DNA is TGCAGTGCTCCGGAACTCGGCAATGAGCAGTTCTTC. This codes for CSAPELGNEQFF. The chain combines TRBV20-1 with TRBJ2-1; D unclear. The germline V gene has CDR1 DFQATT and CDR2 SNEGSKA (reference sequence). Trimming removed 5 bases at V and 6 bases at J, with 11 bases between. This CDR3 is 12 amino acids long.

The rearrangement links TRBV5-1 to TRBJ2-7; 7 bases fit TRBD1. This CDR3 has 11 amino acids. From germline, CDR1 is SGHRS and CDR2 YFSETQ. The ends lost 6 bases at V and 7 bases at J; junction bases unmatched: 4. The CDR3 DNA sequence: TGCGCCAGCACCATGGACAGGGAGCAGTACTTC. Translation gives CASTMDREQYF.

The chain combines TRBV20-1 with TRBJ2-1; 9 nucleotides match TRBD2. The CDR3 is 14 amino acids. The V segment lost 6 bases and the J segment 6 bases; nucleotides outside the gene matches: 9. Germline CDR1 is DFQATT and CDR2 is SNEGSKA (reference sequence). The DNA of the CDR3 is TGCAGTGCGGCCGGGACTAGCTCGCTCAATGAGCAGTTCTTC. Translating it yields CSAAGTSSLNEQFF.

This clonotype was observed a single time. Since a much larger clone is just one base distant, this may be a read error. The chain joins TRBV7-8 to TRBJ2-5; 9 bases are shared with TRBD1. The CDR3 loop spans 14 amino acids. With V trimmed by 6 bases and J by 5 bases, 7 bases remained unmatched. Germline values: CDR1 SGHVS, CDR2 FQNEAQ. CDR3 in amino acids: CASSWNRGQETQYF. The CDR3 DNA is TGTGCCAGCAGTTGGAACAGGGGGCAGGAGACCCAGTACTTC.

In this sample, this clonotype turned up many times. This chain connects TRBV10-1 to TRBJ2-7, with D hard to call. CDR1 WNHNN and CDR2 SYGVQD come from the germline V gene (reference sequence). The V end lost 3 bases, the J end lost 6 bases, and 6 bases lay between the germline ends. This CDR3 comprises 11 residues. DNA for the CDR3: TGCGCCAGCAGTGAAGGCTCCGAGCAGTACTTC. It yields the protein CASSEGSEQYF.

The chain is built from TRBV7-8 and TRBJ2-2; either TRBD1 or TRBD2 may supply D (5 bases each). The germline gives CDR1 SGHVS, CDR2 FQNEAQ. V gave up 8 bases and J gave up 2 bases, with 21 bases separating them. This CDR3 comprises 17 residues. CDR3 amino acids: CASAQPGQGVNTGELFF. The DNA for the CDR3 is TGTGCCAGCGCCCAACCCGGCCAGGGAGTAAACACCGGGGAGCTGTTTTTT.